Following are 32 T cell receptor beta chains from one sample sequenced in a study of vaccination and CD4 T cells after COVID-19. The sample's treatment: roughly 10-day PBMC culture with coronavirus spike peptide pools or control peptides (ViraFEST assay). Sequenced with the Oncomine TCR Beta short-read assay was DNA taken from cultured CD4+ T cells. TCRdb itself ran the PCR reads through MiXCR, one entry per CDR3 protein. This sample yields under 25,000 distinct CDR3 sequences, of which around 41% are seen a single time; about 14% belongs to the top ten. These receptors have no identified antigens. The specimen was cultured CD4+ T cells from blood. The receptors stem from a human donor with COVID-19.

The J gene is TRBJ2-1, the V gene TRBV7-6; no reliable D call. CDR3 size: 14 residues. V was shortened by 5 bases and J by 4 bases, with 12 bases between the two germline ends. Germline V gene lookup returns CDR1 SGHVS and CDR2 FNYEAQ. This chain's CDR3 is CASSPSRVYNEQFF. CDR3 nucleotide sequence: TGTGCCAGCAGCCCCAGCCGGGTTTACAATGAGCAGTTCTTC. Full variable domain (outside the CDR3, taken from reference TRBV7-6 and TRBJ2-1): GAGVSQSPRYKVTKRGQDVALRCDPISGHVSLYWYRQALGQGPEFLTYFNYEAQQDKSGLPNDRFSAERPEGSISTLTIQRTEQRDSAMYRCASSPSRVYNEQFFGPGTRLTVL.

The chain joins TRBV5-4 to TRBJ2-7; 8 bases align to TRBD2. The germline V gene encodes CDR1 SGHNT and CDR2 YYREEE (reference sequence). The CDR3 contains 13 residues. V lost 4 bases, J lost 6 bases, and 6 bases stayed unmatched. The CDR3 region has the DNA TGTGCCAGCAGCCGAGGGACTAGTCGCGAGCAGTACTTC. Amino acid sequence: CASSRGTSREQYF.

The rearrangement joins TRBV2 to TRBJ1-4; D not certain. This CDR3 region has 14 residues. The V end was cut by 4 bases, the J end by 3 bases, with 9 bases between. Germline loops: CDR1 SNHLY, CDR2 FYNNEI. CDR3 protein: CASSVQPPNEKLFF. CDR3 nucleotides: TGTGCCAGCAGTGTTCAACCGCCTAATGAAAAACTGTTTTTT.

This rearrangement joins TRBV28 to TRBJ1-2; perhaps TRBD1 as D (5 bases). The ends were cut back, 3 bases at V and 0 bases at J, with 17 bases in the middle. CDR1 is MDHEN and CDR2 is SYDVKM in the germline V gene. The CDR3 contains 17 residues. CDR3: CASSLADRMGPNYGYTF. CDR3 DNA: TGTGCCAGCAGTTTGGCCGACCGAATGGGGCCTAACTATGGCTACACCTTC.

In this sample, this clonotype turned up a few times. The rearrangement uses TRBV19 and TRBJ1-1; possible D gene TRBD1, 5 bases. The V gene's germline CDR1 is LNHDA and CDR2 SQIVND (reference sequence). This CDR3 is 13 amino acids long. The ends were cut back, 1 base at V and 3 bases at J, with 6 bases in the middle. CDR3 nucleotide sequence: TGTGCCAGTAGTATAGGGGGGGACACTGAAGCTTTCTTT. This gives the protein CASSIGGDTEAFF.

In DNA form, the CDR3 reads TGTGCCAGCAGCGGTCCCTCGGACAGGTTCTTTAGCACAGATACGCAGTATTTT. It codes for CASSGPSDRFFSTDTQYF. This chain uses TRBV5-6 with TRBJ2-3; 7 nucleotides line up with TRBD1. After removal of 4 bases from V and 0 bases from J, the junction contained 14 bases not matched to a gene. The CDR3 is 18 amino acids. CDR1 and CDR2 from the germline V gene are SGHDT and YYEEEE.

This chain links TRBV5-6 with TRBJ1-2; TRBD1 might be the D (6 bases). V was cut by 4 bases and J by 3 bases, with 13 bases left in between. Germline V gene sequence: CDR1 SGHDT, CDR2 YYEEEE. CDR3 size: 14 residues. CDR3 in DNA: TGTGCCAGCAGCCCCACCGGGACACACTATGGCTACACCTTC. It translates to CASSPTGTHYGYTF. Full variable domain (remainder filled in from reference TRBV5-6 and TRBJ1-2): DAGVTQSPTHLIKTRGQQVTLRCSPKSGHDTVSWYQQALGQGPQFIFQYYEEEERQRGNFPDRFSGHQFPNYSSELNVNALLLGDSALYLCASSPTGTHYGYTFGSGTRLTVV.

The rearrangement joins TRBV10-3 to TRBJ2-2; 9 positions match TRBD2. The J segment lost 8 bases and the V segment lost 7 bases, leaving 11 bases of the junction unmatched. This CDR3 is 15 amino acids long. Germline values: CDR1 ENHRY, CDR2 SYGVKD. This CDR3 is CAITGGGGASGELFF. The CDR3 nucleotides are TGTGCCATCACCGGCGGCGGGGGGGCCTCAGGGGAGCTGTTTTTT.

V is TRBV19 and J is TRBJ1-5; D uncertain. V shed 5 bases and J shed 5 bases, with 7 bases lying between them. Per germline, CDR1 LNHDA and CDR2 SQIVND (reference sequence). The CDR3 consists of 12 residues. The CDR3 loop is CASSQRDQPQHF. The CDR3 DNA follows: TGTGCCAGTAGTCAACGGGATCAGCCCCAGCATTTT.

The rearrangement uses TRBV7-2 and TRBJ1-2; perhaps TRBD1 as D (6 bases). The V and J ends lost 5 bases and 8 bases respectively, with 21 bases between them. The CDR3 consists of 15 residues. In germline, CDR1 is SGHTA, CDR2 FQGNSA. For the CDR3, the DNA is TGTACCAGCAGCGTCCGGGACACAAGTTTGGGGGGCTACACCTTC. It translates to CTSSVRDTSLGGYTF.

The rearrangement links TRBV7-3 to TRBJ2-6, with 7 bases matching TRBD1. The junction had 12 bases not matched to a gene; V was cut back by 5 bases and J by 2 bases. The V gene's germline CDR1 is SGHTA and CDR2 FQGTGA. This CDR3 spans 18 amino acids. CDR3: CASSPVGTAKAGANVLTF. The CDR3 region has the DNA TGTGCCAGCAGCCCAGTCGGGACAGCCAAAGCTGGGGCCAACGTCCTGACTTTC.

This clonotype appeared a few times. V is TRBV19 and J is TRBJ2-5; D unclear. In germline, CDR1 is LNHDA, CDR2 SQIVND (reference sequence). This CDR3 is built from 14 residues. V shed 0 bases and J shed 2 bases, with 7 bases lying between them. The CDR3 loop reads CASSIDSVQETQYF. The DNA of the CDR3 is TGTGCCAGTAGTATAGACAGCGTACAAGAGACCCAGTACTTC.

The chain combines TRBV27 with TRBJ2-5, with D possibly matching TRBD2 (6 bases). The CDR3 is made up of 13 amino acids. Trimming stripped 0 bases from V and 5 bases from J, with 7 bases between. CDR1 and CDR2 from the germline V gene are MNHEY and SMNVEV (reference sequence). DNA of the CDR3: TGTGCCAGCAGTTTATCAGGAGGGGAGACCCAGTACTTC. Residues: CASSLSGGETQYF.

A few counts support this clonotype. The V and J genes are TRBV6-1 and TRBJ1-5; TRBD1 matches at 8 bases. The junction had 5 bases not matched to a gene; V was cut back by 5 bases and J by 5 bases. The CDR3 spans 14 residues. CDR1 and CDR2 (germline): MNHNS, SASEGT. CDR3 DNA sequence: TGTGCCAGCAGTAAGGACAGGGAAGATCAGCCCCAGCATTTT. This encodes CASSKDREDQPQHF.

This clonotype appeared a few times. The V and J genes are TRBV20-1 and TRBJ2-5; TRBD1 is a possible D gene (5 bases). Germline V lookup: CDR1 DFQATT, CDR2 SNEGSKA (reference sequence). Trimming stripped 1 base from V and 5 bases from J, with 14 bases between. The CDR3 has 14 amino acids. The CDR3 protein is CSARAARVDETQYF. Written as DNA, the CDR3 is TGCAGTGCTAGAGCCGCCAGGGTCGATGAGACCCAGTACTTC.

This chain joins TRBV6-5 and TRBJ1-2, with a weak D call TRBD1 (5 bases). Germline V CDR1 and CDR2: MNHEY, SVGAGI. V lost 2 bases to trimming and J lost 5 bases, with 18 bases between them. CDR3 length: 16 residues. The DNA of the CDR3 is TGTGCCAGCAGTTACGATATTGGGGGAAGGGGTTATGGCTACACCTTC. This gives the protein CASSYDIGGRGYGYTF.

The chain couples TRBV6-1 to TRBJ2-1, with TRBD2 matching over 12 bases. The CDR3 totals 15 residues. V lost 4 bases and J lost 4; bases outside the gene matches: 2. CDR1 is MNHNS, CDR2 SASEGT, per germline. The CDR3 is CASSVLAGGYNEQFF. The CDR3 DNA sequence: TGTGCCAGCAGTGTACTAGCGGGGGGATACAATGAGCAGTTCTTC.

The rearrangement uses TRBV29-1 and TRBJ2-7; possible D gene TRBD2, 5 bases. The CDR3 spans 14 residues. The germline V gene encodes CDR1 SQVTM and CDR2 ANQGSEA. V gave up 6 bases and J gave up 3 bases, with 18 bases separating them. CDR3 bases: TGCAGCGTCGGCTCAAGGGAACTAGGCTACGAGCAGTACTTC. Its protein product is CSVGSRELGYEQYF.

This rearrangement joins TRBV7-2 to TRBJ1-5, with D possibly TRBD1 on 5 matching bases. Trimming removed 5 bases from V and 1 base from J, with 9 bases in between. Germline V gene lookup returns CDR1 SGHTA and CDR2 FQGNSA. This CDR3 region has 14 residues. The CDR3 loop reads CASSREGSNQPQHF. For the CDR3, the DNA is TGTGCCAGCAGCAGGGAGGGGAGCAATCAGCCCCAGCATTTT.

This chain connects TRBV7-2 to TRBJ1-2, with D uncertain. V shed 3 bases and J shed 8 bases, with 13 bases lying between them. This CDR3 is built from 13 residues. Per the germline V gene, CDR1 is SGHTA and CDR2 is FQGNSA. CDR3 amino acids: CASSLAREEGYTF. CDR3 nucleotide sequence: TGTGCCAGCAGCTTGGCACGCGAGGAAGGCTACACCTTC.

This clonotype appeared a few times. CDR3: CSTIRDTGTEAFF. The CDR3 nucleotides read TGCAGTACTATCCGGGACACTGGCACTGAAGCTTTCTTT. The chain couples TRBV20-1 to TRBJ1-1, with a weak D call TRBD1 (6 bases). Germline CDR1 reads DFQATT; CDR2 reads SNEGSKA (reference sequence). Trimming took 8 bases from V and 4 from J, leaving 17 bases between them. The CDR3 covers 13 residues.

The chain carries TRBV6-1 and TRBJ1-1, with D hard to call. Trimming cost V 5 bases and J 4 bases, with 8 bases left between them. This CDR3 has 12 amino acids. CDR1 is MNHNS and CDR2 is SASEGT in the germline V gene. CDR3 nucleotide sequence: TGTGCCAGCAGTCTACCGCGCACTGAAGCTTTCTTT. It specifies CASSLPRTEAFF.

This rearrangement joins TRBV2 to TRBJ1-1, with 7 bases fitting TRBD1. The CDR3 runs to 15 residues. Germline V gene lookup returns CDR1 SNHLY and CDR2 FYNNEI. J lost 7 bases, V lost 1 base, and 9 bases had no gene match. Here the CDR3 reads CASSEEGAGEHEAFF. CDR3 nucleotide sequence: TGTGCCAGCAGTGAAGAGGGGGCCGGCGAACATGAAGCTTTCTTT. The full variable domain, rest sourced from reference TRBV2 and TRBJ1-1, is EPEVTQTPSHQVTQMGQEVILRCVPISNHLYFYWYRQILGQKVEFLVSFYNNEISEKSEIFDDQFSVERPDGSNFTLKIRSTKLEDSAMYFCASSEEGAGEHEAFFGQGTRLTVV.

The V call is TRBV7-3, the J call TRBJ1-1, with 10 bases aligning to TRBD1. The germline V gene has CDR1 SGHTA and CDR2 FQGTGA. There are 15 residues in the CDR3. Germline trimming cut 1 base from V and 3 bases from J; bases unmatched to any gene: 2. The CDR3 sequence: CASSLRQGADTEAFF. The CDR3 region has the DNA TGTGCCAGCAGCTTAAGACAGGGGGCCGACACTGAAGCTTTCTTT.

The V call is TRBV5-1, the J call TRBJ1-1, with no clear D. This CDR3 contains 16 residues. The germline V gene has CDR1 SGHRS and CDR2 YFSETQ. V was trimmed by 0 bases and J by 4 bases, leaving 16 bases between them. CDR3 DNA: TGCGCCAGCAGCTTGGCGGCTCGCGATAGGCGCACTGAAGCTTTCTTT. It codes for CASSLAARDRRTEAFF.

This clonotype was recorded once. The CDR3 loop is CASSVDPTGTQYF. DNA of the CDR3: TGTGCCAGCAGCGTAGACCCGACCGGGACCCAGTACTTC. The chain joins TRBV9 to TRBJ2-5; D is unclear. The V gene lost 0 bases and the J gene lost 7 bases, with 10 bases spanning the gap. Germline values: CDR1 SGDLS, CDR2 YYNGEE. The CDR3 is 13 amino acids.

This clonotype was counted a few times. The V call is TRBV7-6, the J call TRBJ1-2, with unresolved D. V was cut by 3 bases and J by 0 bases, with 11 bases left in between. The germline CDR1 and CDR2 sequences are SGHVS and FNYEAQ. The CDR3 sequence is 15 residues long. CDR3 DNA: TGTGCCAGCAGCTTGAGAGGAGGTGCTAACTATGGCTACACCTTC. Its translation is CASSLRGGANYGYTF.

V usage is TRBV27 and J usage is TRBJ2-3; TRBD1 might be the D (6 bases). Per germline, CDR1 MNHEY and CDR2 SMNVEV (reference sequence). CDR3 length equals 17 residues. The V gene lost 6 bases and the J gene lost 0 bases, with 19 bases spanning the gap. The CDR3 sequence: CASSLGTRISSTDTQYF. CDR3 DNA: TGTGCCAGCAGCCTAGGGACAAGGATTTCTAGCACAGATACGCAGTATTTT.

This clonotype was counted between two and nine times. The chain has TRBV10-1 and TRBJ2-7, with 7 bases that match TRBD2. CDR3 length: 14 amino acids. The germline V gene encodes CDR1 WNHNN and CDR2 SYGVQD (reference sequence). The V gene end was trimmed by 4 bases and the J gene end by 3 bases; junction bases not matched to a gene: 6. DNA for the CDR3: TGCGCCAGCAGTGGGGAGGGGTCTAACTACGAGCAGTACTTC. Amino acid sequence: CASSGEGSNYEQYF.

This clonotype occurred a few times. The CDR3 DNA reads TGCAGTGCTAGAGATCTAGGTCTAGCGGCGAACACCGGGGAGCTGTTTTTT. Encoded protein: CSARDLGLAANTGELFF. The chain links TRBV20-1 to TRBJ2-2; 7 bases match TRBD2. V trimming: 0 bases; J trimming: 0 bases; junction bases outside the gene matches: 7. This CDR3 is built from 17 residues. The germline gives CDR1 DFQATT, CDR2 SNEGSKA (reference sequence).

This chain links TRBV2 with TRBJ1-6; D remains unclear. The CDR3 is 15 residues long. Trimming took off 8 bases at V and 0 bases at J, with 11 bases between the two ends. Germline V gene lookup returns CDR1 SNHLY and CDR2 FYNNEI. CDR3 DNA sequence: TGTGCCAGCGGGCCCCCGAGCTCCTATAATTCACCCCTCCACTTT. It codes for CASGPPSSYNSPLHF.

The rearrangement joins TRBV7-9 to TRBJ1-1; possible D gene TRBD1, 6 bases. Trimming took 5 bases from V and 5 from J, leaving 18 bases between them. The CDR3 totals 15 residues. The germline V gene encodes CDR1 SEHNR and CDR2 FQNEAQ (reference sequence). The CDR3 spells CASSPKHRVGTEAFF. Here the CDR3 DNA reads TGTGCCAGCAGCCCTAAACACAGGGTTGGGACTGAAGCTTTCTTT.